This entry lists 11 T cell receptor beta chains sequenced from one sample in a study of T cell repertoires in cytomegalovirus infection. TCRdb processed the reads anew with MiXCR; each CDR3 protein has one entry. The table has approximately 730,000 distinct CDR3 sequences, 25% to 35% seen once; the top ten hold about 12%. For these TCRs, the target antigens are not known. The material sequenced was cultured CD8+ T cells from PBMCs, taken from culture after CMV antigen stimulation. All receptors derive from a human donor in good health (CMV status not recorded). Some clones in this sample may be carry-over from other donors' samples.

The rearrangement links TRBV5-8 to TRBJ1-1, with unresolved D. This CDR3 is built from 14 residues. Looked up from germline, CDR1 is SGHTS and CDR2 is YDEGEE. V was clipped by 1 base and J by 2 bases, with 9 bases between them. CDR3 in DNA: TGTGCCAGCAGCTTGACGCCGCCCAACACTGAAGCTTTCTTT. Amino acid sequence: CASSLTPPNTEAFF.

The chain joins TRBV19 to TRBJ1-1, with a weak D call TRBD1 (5 bases). V lost 1 base, J lost 0 bases, and 18 bases lay in between. The CDR3 has 18 amino acids. Germline values: CDR1 LNHDA, CDR2 SQIVND (reference sequence). CDR3 in DNA: TGTGCCAGTAGTATAGTGCAGGGTATGAGTGGCATGAACACTGAAGCTTTCTTT. It is translated as CASSIVQGMSGMNTEAFF.

This chain connects TRBV14 to TRBJ1-1; possibly TRBD1 for D (6 bases). Germline CDR1 SGHDN, CDR2 FVKESK. V dropped 1 base and J dropped 4 bases, with 10 bases sitting between them. The CDR3 is 14 amino acids. The CDR3 loop is CASSQVGGPTEAFF. CDR3 DNA sequence: TGTGCCAGCAGCCAAGTTGGGGGGCCCACTGAAGCTTTCTTT.

In its sample, this clonotype was seen many times. The chain couples TRBV12-3 or TRBV12-4 to TRBJ1-1; TRBD1 is a possible D gene (5 bases). Trimming left V 7 bases short and J 5 bases short, with 14 bases between. The CDR3 spans 13 residues. The CDR3 reads CASTRTFETEAFF. CDR3 coding DNA: TGTGCCAGCACCCGGACATTTGAGACTGAAGCTTTCTTT.

The chain is built from TRBV18 and TRBJ1-1; 7 bases fit TRBD1. Trimming took 2 bases from V and 3 from J; bases not matched to a gene: 6. The CDR3 extends over 15 amino acids. Looked up from germline, CDR1 is KGHSH and CDR2 is LQKENI. The CDR3 DNA sequence: TGTGCCAGCTCACCAGACAGGGACCTAGACACTGAAGCTTTCTTT. It yields the protein CASSPDRDLDTEAFF.

This clonotype occurred a few times. The chain has TRBV27 and TRBJ2-5, with 9 bases lining up with TRBD2. The CDR3 runs to 17 residues. V lost 0 bases and J lost 5; bases outside the gene matches: 10. In germline, CDR1 is MNHEY, CDR2 SMNVEV (reference sequence). CDR3 amino acids: CASSLSFSGGLGETQYF. In DNA form, the CDR3 reads TGTGCCAGCAGTTTATCTTTTAGCGGGGGCCTAGGGGAGACCCAGTACTTC.

This chain links TRBV4-1 with TRBJ1-3, with D hard to call. Germline V lookup: CDR1 MGHRA, CDR2 YSYEKL. The CDR3 length is 17 residues. V was pared by 1 base and J by 0 bases, with 13 bases between. The CDR3 protein is CASSQVAPGSSGNTIYF. CDR3 bases: TGCGCCAGCAGCCAAGTTGCCCCGGGGAGCTCTGGAAACACCATATATTTT.

The rearrangement uses TRBV15 and TRBJ1-4; 8 nucleotides line up with TRBD1. In germline, CDR1 is LNHNV, CDR2 YYDKDF (reference sequence). V lost 3 bases to trimming and J lost 6 bases; unmatched junction nucleotides: 0. This CDR3 is built from 13 residues. Here the CDR3 DNA reads TGTGCCACCAGCAGGACAGGGGATGAAAAACTGTTTTTT. Its translation: CATSRTGDEKLFF.

The chain employs TRBV7-6 and TRBJ2-1; D unclear. The germline gives CDR1 SGHVS, CDR2 FNYEAQ. Between the trimmed V and J ends, which lost 7 bases and 5 bases, there was a span of 12 bases. CDR3 length: 13 amino acids. The CDR3 DNA is TGTGCCAGCACCCCCCCACTTAACAATGAGCAGTTCTTC. Translated: CASTPPLNNEQFF.

The V gene is TRBV7-6, the J gene TRBJ2-5, with a weak D call TRBD2 (5 bases). Germline V lookup: CDR1 SGHVS, CDR2 FNYEAQ. This CDR3 region has 14 residues. The CDR3 region is CASSEEPPVGIQYF. The CDR3 DNA follows: TGTGCTAGCTCGGAGGAGCCCCCTGTAGGGATCCAGTACTTC.

The CDR3 loop reads CASSPRQALGPQHF. CDR3 nucleotide sequence: TGTGCCAGCTCACCTCGGCAGGCCCTAGGACCCCAGCATTTT. The V gene is TRBV18, the J gene TRBJ1-5; D ambiguous. This CDR3 has 14 residues. V was cut by 3 bases and J by 10 bases, with 16 bases left in between. Germline V lookup: CDR1 KGHSH, CDR2 LQKENI.